The 24 T cell receptor beta chains presented below share a single source sample, sequenced in a study of shared clonotypes between healthy human individuals. The method was immunoSEQ multiplex PCR; TCRdb's version includes in-frame clones alone and lacks a portion of them. The sample comprises millions of clones, just over 90% of which are singletons, and 0.39% rests with the top ten. Sequencing was carried out using naive CD4+ T cells from PBMCs. Documented subset: CD45RA+ positively selected. These receptors all come from a man aged 18 to 30 in good health. Some clones in this sample may be carry-over from other donors' samples.

Comment on this clone: The identical CDR3 is also encoded by other nucleotide sequences in the sample. V and J are TRBV7-3 and TRBJ1-1; no reliable D call. V lost 3 bases, J lost 1 base, and 6 bases lay in between. The V gene's germline CDR1 is SGHTA and CDR2 FQGTGA. The CDR3 runs 13 residues. The CDR3 reads CASSFGSNTEAFF. The CDR3 nucleotides read TGTGCCAGCAGCTTCGGTTCGAACACTGAAGCTTTCTTT.

The rearrangement joins TRBV27 to TRBJ1-1, with D possibly being TRBD1 (6 bases). V dropped 3 bases and J dropped 5 bases, with 13 bases sitting between them. The CDR3 runs 14 residues. CDR1 and CDR2 (germline): MNHEY, SMNVEV (reference sequence). The CDR3 loop is CASSFRDMRTEAFF. The CDR3 nucleotides are TGTGCCAGCAGTTTTCGGGACATGCGGACTGAAGCTTTCTTT.

This rearrangement joins TRBV2 to TRBJ1-2; 7 nucleotides match TRBD1. Germline V gives CDR1 SNHLY, CDR2 FYNNEI. The V gene end was trimmed by 1 base and the J gene end by 8 bases; junction bases not matched to a gene: 4. The CDR3 covers 13 residues. Here the CDR3 DNA reads TGTGCCAGCAGTGAAGGAAACAGGGGCGGCTACACCTTC. Translated, it gives CASSEGNRGGYTF.

This chain joins TRBV19 and TRBJ2-2, with 10 bases fitting TRBD2. J was trimmed by 2 bases and V by 6 bases; bases with no gene match: 6. This CDR3 comprises 16 residues. Per germline, CDR1 LNHDA and CDR2 SQIVND (reference sequence). CDR3 sequence (DNA): TGTGCCAGTAGGTTTAGGACTAGCGGAAACACCGGGGAGCTGTTTTTT. This codes for CASRFRTSGNTGELFF. The entire variable domain, with the rest obtained from reference TRBV19 and TRBJ2-2, is as follows: DGGITQSPKYLFRKEGQNVTLSCEQNLNHDAMYWYRQDPGQGLRLIYYSQIVNDFQKGDIAEGYSVSREKKESFPLTVTSAQKNPTAFYLCASRFRTSGNTGELFFGEGSRLTVL.

This clone came up a few times. The chain employs TRBV30 and TRBJ2-2; TRBD1 agrees at 11 bases. The CDR3 is 16 residues long. CDR1 and CDR2 from the germline V gene are GTSNPN and SVGIG (reference sequence). V lost 6 bases to trimming and J lost 5 bases; unmatched junction nucleotides: 11. Here the CDR3 DNA reads TGTGCCTGCGTTAGGTCCGGGACAGGGGGAACCGGGGAGCTGTTTTTT. Translation: CACVRSGTGGTGELFF.

In the case of this clone: Other DNA sequences in the same sample also yield this CDR3. The chain couples TRBV5-1 to TRBJ2-1; D is ambiguous. Per the germline V gene, CDR1 is SGHRS and CDR2 is YFSETQ. CDR3 length equals 13 residues. The V end was cut by 0 bases, the J end by 4 bases, with 5 bases between. The CDR3 here is CASSLAVYNEQFF. Here the CDR3 DNA reads TGCGCCAGCAGCTTGGCGGTATACAATGAGCAGTTCTTC.

J is TRBJ2-7 and V is TRBV2, with 8 nucleotides matching TRBD2. The V and J ends lost 4 bases and 3 bases, in that order; junction bases with no gene match: 8. The germline V gene has CDR1 SNHLY and CDR2 FYNNEI. The CDR3 length is 15 residues. CDR3 amino acids: CASSAGLAESYEQYF. CDR3 nucleotide sequence: TGTGCCAGCAGTGCTGGACTAGCTGAGAGCTACGAGCAGTACTTC. The full variable domain, its missing parts supplied by reference TRBV2 and TRBJ2-7, is EPEVTQTPSHQVTQMGQEVILRCVPISNHLYFYWYRQILGQKVEFLVSFYNNEISEKSEIFDDQFSVERPDGSNFTLKIRSTKLEDSAMYFCASSAGLAESYEQYFGPGTRLTVT.

This sequence joins TRBV6-5 and TRBJ2-1; D ambiguous. Per the germline V gene, CDR1 is MNHEY and CDR2 is SVGAGI. This CDR3 has 14 amino acids. V lost 0 bases, J lost 5 bases, and 8 bases lay in between. The CDR3 DNA sequence: TGTGCCAGCAGTTACTCGCCAGCGAACAATGAGCAGTTCTTC. Translated, it gives CASSYSPANNEQFF.

The chain combines TRBV7-8 with TRBJ2-4; 8 nucleotides line up with TRBD2. The CDR3 loop spans 17 amino acids. Germline-derived CDR1 and CDR2 are SGHVS and FQNEAQ. Trimming at V came to 0 bases and at J to 2 bases, leaving 6 bases not matched to a gene. This CDR3 is CASSLAASGLSKNIQYF. CDR3 nucleotides: TGTGCCAGCAGCTTAGCGGCTAGCGGGCTATCCAAAAACATTCAGTACTTC.

V gene TRBV6-6 combines with J gene TRBJ1-4; D may be TRBD1 (5 bases). The V end was cut by 4 bases, the J end by 8 bases, with 14 bases between. CDR3 length: 14 residues. Germline CDR1 reads MNHNY; CDR2 reads SVGAGI (reference sequence). The CDR3 DNA reads TGTGCCAGCAGTTTAGGGGCGTTCGGGGAAAAACTGTTTTTT. It encodes CASSLGAFGEKLFF.

Notes on this clone: This sample also contains other DNA sequences that code for the same CDR3. V gene TRBV18 combines with J gene TRBJ1-2; D not resolved. V was pared by 2 bases and J by 4 bases, with 8 bases between. Germline V lookup: CDR1 KGHSH, CDR2 LQKENI. CDR3 size: 13 residues. The CDR3 protein is CASSPGSGYGYTF. CDR3 nucleotides: TGTGCCAGCTCACCAGGGAGTGGCTATGGCTACACCTTC.

About this clone: Within the sample, other DNA sequences also encode this same CDR3. The genes are TRBV7-2 and TRBJ2-7; 7 bases map to TRBD2. Trimming removed 3 bases from V and 7 bases from J; junction bases left unmatched: 12. The CDR3 sequence is 15 residues long. Germline lookup yields CDR1 SGHTA and CDR2 FQGNSA. The CDR3 spells CASSLGLAGVREQYF. DNA of the CDR3: TGTGCCAGCAGCTTGGGGTTGGCGGGAGTGCGGGAGCAGTACTTC.

CDR3 amino acids: CASSEDGSYHYGYTF. The CDR3, as DNA: TGTGCCAGCTCTGAAGACGGATCTTATCACTATGGCTACACCTTC. The V gene is TRBV2, the J gene TRBJ1-2; D gene unclear. Per germline, CDR1 SNHLY and CDR2 FYNNEI. Trimming removed 8 bases from V and 3 bases from J, with 19 bases in between. This CDR3 comprises 15 residues.

The V and J genes are TRBV27 and TRBJ2-6; no firm D call. V was trimmed by 7 bases and J by 1 base, leaving 14 bases between them. Looked up from germline, CDR1 is MNHEY and CDR2 is SMNVEV (reference sequence). The CDR3 has 16 residues. CDR3 nucleotide sequence: TGTGCCAGCACGAACGACGCTTATTCTGGGGCCAACGTCCTGACTTTC. This codes for CASTNDAYSGANVLTF.

The J gene is TRBJ1-1, the V gene TRBV4-1; possible D gene TRBD1, 5 bases. The germline CDR1 and CDR2 sequences are MGHRA and YSYEKL. The CDR3 consists of 16 residues. V gave up 0 bases and J gave up 5 bases, with 16 bases separating them. The CDR3 nucleotides are TGCGCCAGCAGCCAAGATTGGGGGTTGGGTGGGACTGAAGCTTTCTTT. Translation gives CASSQDWGLGGTEAFF.

The chain joins TRBV11-2 to TRBJ2-1; TRBD2 matches 8 bases. The germline gives CDR1 SGHAT, CDR2 FQNNGV. The CDR3 loop spans 15 amino acids. Unmatched junction bases numbered 1, after V lost 1 base and J lost 2 bases. The CDR3 loop reads CASSLGSGAYNEQFF. Written as DNA, the CDR3 is TGTGCCAGCAGCTTAGGTAGCGGGGCCTACAATGAGCAGTTCTTC.

This clone is a singleton in its sample. The V gene is TRBV4-2, the J gene TRBJ1-2, with no clear D. The CDR3 consists of 13 residues. Germline lookup yields CDR1 LGHNA and CDR2 YNFKEQ. Trimming removed 1 base from V and 6 bases from J, with 9 bases in between. The CDR3 DNA reads TGTGCCAGCAGCCAAGTAGGGTCTAATGGCTACACCTTC. As protein: CASSQVGSNGYTF.

The chain links TRBV7-9 to TRBJ2-3, with no clear D. The V end was cut by 2 bases, the J end by 7 bases, with 16 bases between. The germline V gene has CDR1 SEHNR and CDR2 FQNEAQ (reference sequence). CDR3 length equals 15 residues. CDR3 residues: CASSLFFLLANTQYF. The CDR3, as DNA: TGTGCCAGCAGCTTATTCTTCCTGTTGGCAAATACGCAGTATTTT.

CDR3 amino acids: CASSPTRGSTDTQYF. Here the CDR3 DNA reads TGTGCCAGCAGCCCGACTAGGGGTAGCACAGATACGCAGTATTTT. The genes are TRBV5-5 and TRBJ2-3, with a weak D call TRBD2 (6 bases). Germline assignment: CDR1 SGHKS and CDR2 YYEKEE (reference sequence). Trimming removed 4 bases from V and 0 bases from J, with 12 bases in between. The CDR3 is made up of 15 amino acids.

The chain links TRBV5-1 to TRBJ2-1; 9 bases map to TRBD1. CDR3 size: 15 residues. With V trimmed by 4 bases and J by 0 bases, 2 bases remained unmatched. The germline V gene encodes CDR1 SGHRS and CDR2 YFSETQ. The CDR3 DNA reads TGCGCCAGCAGCCAGACAGGGGGCTCCTACAATGAGCAGTTCTTC. It codes for CASSQTGGSYNEQFF.

The gene calls are TRBV5-1 and TRBJ1-1; no clear D. CDR3 length equals 15 residues. CDR1 is SGHRS and CDR2 is YFSETQ in the germline V gene. Trimming removed 2 bases from V and 1 base from J, with 12 bases in between. The CDR3 DNA reads TGCGCCAGCAGCTTAGCCCGACTCACGAACACTGAAGCTTTCTTT. It is translated as CASSLARLTNTEAFF.

The CDR3 loop is CAWQVSEGVGYTF. The DNA of the CDR3 is TGTGCCTGGCAAGTGTCGGAGGGAGTTGGCTACACCTTC. The J gene is TRBJ1-2, the V gene TRBV30; D not resolved. Germline-derived CDR1 and CDR2 are GTSNPN and SVGIG (reference sequence). Between the trimmed V and J ends, which lost 5 bases and 7 bases, there was a span of 17 bases. This CDR3 spans 13 amino acids. The whole variable domain, remainder taken from reference TRBV30 and TRBJ1-2, is SQTIHQWPATLVQPVGSPLSLECTVEGTSNPNLYWYRQAAGRGLQLLFYSVGIGQISSEVPQNLSASRPQDRQFILSSKKLLLSDSGFYLCAWQVSEGVGYTFGSGTRLTVV.

This chain uses TRBV7-6 with TRBJ2-7; 14 bases align to TRBD2. This CDR3 region has 18 residues. The trim removed 3 bases at V and 1 base at J, leaving 8 bases unmatched. Looked up from germline, CDR1 is SGHVS and CDR2 is FNYEAQ. This CDR3 is CASSFGTSGSTNSYEQYF. The CDR3 coding sequence is TGTGCCAGCAGCTTTGGGACTAGCGGGAGTACTAATTCCTACGAGCAGTACTTC.

The chain couples TRBV6-7 to TRBJ1-5, with no clear D. TRBV6-7 is recorded as an ORF, its role being uncertain. V dropped 6 bases and J dropped 6 bases, with 6 bases sitting between them. There are 11 residues in the CDR3. The DNA for the CDR3 is TGTGCCAGCAGCTTTTCTCAGCCCCAGCATTTT. Protein sequence: CASSFSQPQHF.